A selection of T cell receptor beta chains follows, all from one sample in a study of cytotoxic CD8 clonotypes in ibrutinib-treated CLL. Sequenced by immunoSEQ multiplex PCR; TCRdb stores in-frame clones only, minus some. The table records fewer than 25,000 clones, roughly 75% of them present only once. This specimen was PBMCs, taken before ibrutinib treatment. The receptor source for this set is a human donor with chronic lymphocytic leukemia. The CDR3 runs from the conserved cysteine through the conserved F or W. D genes are given only for firm matches. Not every row has a clone size; where given, it reads once, few, many or a size class.

V,size,J,D,CDR3,DNA
TRBV4-3,few,TRBJ2-7,.,CASSQGPGAGYEQYF,TGCGCCAGCAGCCAAGGCCCGGGAGCAGGGTACGAGCAGTACTTC
TRBV29-1,.,TRBJ1-1,.,CSVGEGNTEAFF,TGCAGCGTTGGGGAGGGAAACACTGAAGCTTTCTTT
TRBV9,.,TRBJ2-7,TRBD1,CASSADRGPTYEQYF,TGTGCCAGCAGCGCTGACAGGGGTCCTACCTACGAGCAGTACTTC
TRBV6-4,.,TRBJ2-4,.,CASLAKNIQYF,TGTGCCAGCTTAGCCAAAAACATTCAGTACTTC
TRBV9,.,TRBJ2-3,TRBD2,CASSPHLIAGHTDTQYF,TGTGCCAGCAGCCCCCATTTGATAGCGGGTCACACAGATACGCAGTATTTT
TRBV5-6,few,TRBJ1-5,.,CASSLYQPQHF,TGTGCCAGCAGCTTATATCAGCCCCAGCATTTT
TRBV27,.,TRBJ1-5,TRBD1,CASSLWGQLDCNQPQHF,TGTGCCAGCAGTTTATGGGGACAGCTGGATTGCAATCAGCCCCAGCATTTT
TRBV5-4,.,TRBJ1-4,.,CASSVGGEKLFF,TGTGCCAGCAGCGTGGGAGGGGAAAAACTGTTTTTT
TRBV19,.,TRBJ2-3,.,CASKGGTFTQYF,TGTGCCAGTAAGGGCGGGACATTTACGCAGTATTTT
TRBV5-6,.,TRBJ2-5,.,CASSLGRTAQETQYF,TGTGCCAGCAGCTTGGGACGGACAGCTCAAGAGACCCAGTACTTC
TRBV28,.,TRBJ1-1,.,CASSFVAEAFF,TGTGCCAGCAGTTTTGTCGCTGAAGCTTTCTTT
TRBV7-8,.,TRBJ1-2,TRBD1,CASTPPGTGTVGSYGYTF,TGTGCCAGCACCCCCCCCGGGACAGGGACGGTTGGTAGCTATGGCTACACCTTC
TRBV18,.,TRBJ2-5,.,CASSPSRVGGQETQYF,TGTGCCAGCTCACCGTCACGGGTCGGGGGCCAAGAGACCCAGTACTTC
TRBV4-3,.,TRBJ1-2,.,CASSLEANYGYTF,TGCGCCAGCAGCCTAGAAGCTAACTATGGCTACACCTTC
TRBV9,.,TRBJ2-5,TRBD2,CASSEASGRWGETQYF,TGTGCCAGCAGCGAGGCTAGCGGCCGATGGGGGGAGACCCAGTACTTC
TRBV7-9,medium-sized,TRBJ2-7,TRBD1,CASSPWDRSEQYF,TGTGCCAGCAGCCCCTGGGACAGGTCCGAGCAGTACTTC
TRBV5-1,.,TRBJ2-1,.,CASSWENNEQFF,TGCGCCAGCAGCTGGGAGAACAATGAGCAGTTCTTC
TRBV7-9,.,TRBJ1-2,TRBD1,CASSLEGQPWGYTF,TGTGCCAGCAGCTTAGAGGGACAGCCTTGGGGCTACACCTTC
TRBV15,.,TRBJ1-1,TRBD1,CATSRRTGKNTEAFF,TGTGCCACCAGCAGACGGACAGGGAAGAACACTGAAGCTTTCTTT
TRBV27,large,TRBJ1-1,.,CASSALGRGETEAFF,TGTGCCAGCAGTGCCTTAGGACGGGGGGAAACTGAAGCTTTCTTT
TRBV4-2,.,TRBJ2-7,.,CASSPSQRTFYEQYF,TGTGCCAGCAGCCCCTCCCAGCGGACTTTCTACGAGCAGTACTTC
TRBV5-1,.,TRBJ1-1,TRBD1,CASSTKTGATEAFF,TGCGCCAGCAGCACCAAGACAGGGGCCACTGAAGCTTTCTTT
TRBV4-2,.,TRBJ1-2,TRBD1,CASSPSGQGVNTYGYTF,TGTGCCAGCAGCCCTTCGGGACAGGGGGTTAATACCTATGGCTACACCTTC
TRBV10-3,few,TRBJ2-7,TRBD1,CAISEADRASYEQYF,TGTGCCATCAGTGAAGCCGACAGGGCCTCCTACGAGCAGTACTTC
TRBV6-5,.,TRBJ2-1,.,CASSQEWRGYNEQFF,TGTGCCAGCAGCCAGGAATGGCGGGGTTACAATGAGCAGTTCTTC
TRBV5-8,once,TRBJ1-1,TRBD1,CASSLFRQGPMNTEAFF,TGTGCCAGCAGCTTGTTCAGACAGGGGCCCATGAACACTGAAGCTTTCTTT
TRBV29-1,.,TRBJ2-7,.,CSVGDTFYEQYF,TGCAGCGTTGGTGACACCTTCTACGAGCAGTACTTC
TRBV28,once,TRBJ1-1,.,CASHYQGGTEAFF,TGTGCCAGCCACTATCAGGGTGGGACTGAAGCTTTCTTT
TRBV6-5,.,TRBJ2-5,.,CASSSTGMETQYF,TGTGCCAGCAGTTCCACAGGGATGGAGACCCAGTACTTC
TRBV5-1,.,TRBJ2-1,.,CASSRTRTSYNEQFF,TGCGCCAGCAGCCGAACGAGAACCTCCTACAATGAGCAGTTCTTC
TRBV18,.,TRBJ2-3,.,CASSREGTQYF,TGTGCCAGCTCACGTGAAGGGACGCAGTATTTT
TRBV18,.,TRBJ1-1,TRBD1,CASSPGTVEEAFF,TGTGCCAGCTCCCCAGGGACAGTCGAGGAAGCTTTCTTT
TRBV7-9,.,TRBJ2-7,.,CASSDGGSIDEQYF,TGTGCCAGCAGTGATGGAGGGAGTATAGACGAGCAGTACTTC
TRBV9,.,TRBJ2-1,.,CASTRGGNEQFF,TGTGCCAGCACCAGGGGTGGCAATGAGCAGTTCTTC
TRBV30,.,TRBJ1-4,.,CAWSIGFRTNEKLFF,TGTGCCTGGAGTATAGGATTTCGTACTAATGAAAAACTGTTTTTT
TRBV11-2,once,TRBJ2-5,.,CASSLAHRETQYF,TGTGCCAGCAGCTTAGCTCATCGGGAGACCCAGTACTTC
TRBV18,few,TRBJ1-1,.,CASSPREGMNTEAFF,TGTGCCAGCTCACCACGAGAGGGCATGAACACTGAAGCTTTCTTT
TRBV5-1,.,TRBJ1-2,TRBD1,CASSLRQGGDYGYTF,TGCGCCAGCAGCTTGAGACAGGGCGGCGACTATGGCTACACCTTC
TRBV9,.,TRBJ1-3,.,CASSVVGNSGNTIYF,TGTGCCAGCAGCGTAGTGGGCAACTCTGGAAACACCATATATTTT
TRBV4-1,.,TRBJ1-2,.,CASSAGPVDYGYTF,TGCGCCAGCAGTGCAGGTCCTGTAGACTATGGCTACACCTTC
TRBV11-3,.,TRBJ2-1,TRBD1,CASSREGGDYNEQFF,TGTGCCAGCAGCCGTGAAGGGGGCGACTACAATGAGCAGTTCTTC
TRBV28,.,TRBJ1-3,.,CASSLGGRAGNTIYF,TGTGCCAGCAGTTTAGGGGGACGGGCTGGAAACACCATATATTTT
TRBV4-2,few,TRBJ1-2,.,CASSQDRGGNGYTF,TGTGCCAGCAGCCAAGACAGGGGTGGAAATGGCTACACCTTC
TRBV7-2,.,TRBJ2-1,.,CASSWRGNSEQFF,TGTGCCAGCAGCTGGAGGGGAAACAGTGAGCAGTTCTTC
TRBV4-1,.,TRBJ2-7,TRBD2,CASSQESPLAGSYEQYF,TGCGCCAGCAGCCAAGAATCCCCCCTAGCGGGGTCCTACGAGCAGTACTTC
TRBV5-1,.,TRBJ1-6,.,CASSLEVGSPLHF,TGCGCCAGCAGCTTGGAGGTCGGTTCACCCCTCCACTTT
TRBV29-1,.,TRBJ2-1,TRBD2,CSVPSGVSSYNEQFF,TGCAGCGTTCCTAGCGGGGTTAGCTCCTACAATGAGCAGTTCTTC
TRBV11-3,.,TRBJ2-2,.,CASSREDTGELFF,TGTGCCAGCAGCCGCGAGGACACCGGGGAGCTGTTTTTT
TRBV25-1,.,TRBJ2-1,TRBD2,CASSFSGGVGNEQFF,TGTGCCAGCAGTTTTAGCGGGGGGGTTGGGAATGAGCAGTTCTTC
TRBV19,.,TRBJ2-7,.,CASSGGAGPYEQYF,TGTGCCAGTAGTGGCGGGGCAGGGCCCTACGAGCAGTACTTC
TRBV23-1,once,TRBJ2-3,TRBD1,CASSPGPGTGAVWADTQYF,TGCGCCAGCAGTCCGGGCCCCGGGACAGGGGCAGTGTGGGCAGATACGCAGTATTTT
TRBV27,.,TRBJ1-1,.,CASSFQGPVPTEAFF,TGTGCCAGCAGTTTCCAAGGGCCCGTACCCACTGAAGCTTTCTTT
TRBV4-3,.,TRBJ1-4,.,CASSQASVGEKLFF,TGCGCCAGCAGCCAAGCTTCAGTAGGAGAAAAACTGTTTTTT